This T cell receptor (beta chain) was sequenced during a study of blood T cell repertoires in COVID-19. Study-wide background: COVID-19 samples, acute and convalescent, were from the United States, Italy and Spain. T cells, B-cell-depleted T cells, or PBMCs provided the cDNA or gDNA that served as material.

The CDR3 extends over 12 amino acids. The V and J ends lost 8 bases and 0 bases respectively, with 8 bases between them. CDR1 is ENHRY and CDR2 is SYGVKD in the germline V gene. This clone showed up just once. The Seattle site enrolled patients during active infection and followed them longitudinally. In the original analysis: Using reference gene primer amplification, nucleated cell counts were estimated. This table comes from immunoSEQ multiplex PCR, and its TCRdb copy is limited to in-frame clones, with some not included. V, J and clone size are those of that table, while D and trimming were read from the DNA. The sample includes tens of thousands of clones, 90% to 95% seen only once; the top ten take roughly 7.3%.

Material: peripheral blood. This receptor was identified in a man aged 35-49 years with COVID-19, enrolled during active disease. The rearrangement joins TRBV10-3 to TRBJ2-7; the D is unclear. The chain's CDR3 is CAIAAASYEQYF. The DNA for the CDR3 is TGTGCCATCGCGGCTGCCTCCTACGAGCAGTACTTC.